The 26 T cell receptor beta chains presented below share a single source sample, sequenced in a study of blood T cell repertoires in COVID-19. Data came from immunoSEQ multiplex PCR; TCRdb stores just in-frame clones and leaves some out. The sample has under 400,000 clones, almost 90% seen once; the top ten hold approximately 1%. Sequencing input: PBMCs or T cells enriched from blood (not recorded which). Receptor source: a woman aged 25 to 39 who had been exposed to COVID-19.

CDR3 sequence (DNA): TGCGCCAGCAGCGGGATTAACGGACAGGATGAAAAACTGTTTTTT. Translation: CASSGINGQDEKLFF. The chain employs TRBV5-1 and TRBJ1-4; 7 bases align to TRBD1. The CDR3 is 15 residues long. Germline CDR1 is SGHRS and CDR2 is YFSETQ. The junction had 9 bases not matched to a gene; V was cut back by 4 bases and J by 6 bases.

The CDR3 spells CASSLVAGVGTGELFF. CDR3 DNA sequence: TGTGCCAGCAGTTTAGTAGCGGGAGTGGGGACCGGGGAGCTGTTTTTT. This rearrangement joins TRBV28 to TRBJ2-2; 9 bases fit TRBD2. CDR3 length: 16 amino acids. The V segment lost 2 bases and the J segment 5 bases; nucleotides outside the gene matches: 6. The V gene's germline CDR1 is MDHEN and CDR2 SYDVKM.

The chain joins TRBV7-9 to TRBJ2-2; D is undetermined. CDR3 length: 16 amino acids. Germline loops: CDR1 SEHNR, CDR2 FQNEAQ (reference sequence). Trimming stripped 5 bases from V and 0 bases from J, with 13 bases between. CDR3 DNA sequence: TGTGCCAGCAGCCACTATGTTACGGCGAACACCGGGGAGCTGTTTTTT. It specifies CASSHYVTANTGELFF.

At least ten counts were recorded for this clone. The V call is TRBV3-1 (or the pseudogene TRBV3-2), the J call TRBJ2-7; TRBD1 agrees at 8 bases. V lost 8 bases, J lost 5 bases, and 11 bases stayed unmatched. This CDR3 contains 14 residues. The germline V gene has CDR1 LGHDT and CDR2 YNNKEL (reference sequence). CDR3 nucleotides: TGTGCCAGCGCCGGGCTGACAGGGGACCACGAGCAGTACTTC. It codes for CASAGLTGDHEQYF.

The genes are TRBV5-1 and TRBJ1-2, with TRBD1 as a possible D gene (6 bases). CDR1 is SGHRS, CDR2 YFSETQ, per germline. V lost 0 bases, J lost 8 bases, and 14 bases lay in between. This CDR3 is 14 amino acids long. CDR3 region: CASSLDRAGAGYTF. In DNA form, the CDR3 reads TGCGCCAGCAGCTTGGATAGGGCAGGGGCCGGCTACACCTTC. Based on the CDR3 plus reference TRBV5-1 and TRBJ1-2, the full variable domain is KAGVTQTPRYLIKTRGQQVTLSCSPISGHRSVSWYQQTPGQGLQFLFEYFSETQRNKGNFPGRFSGRQFSNSRSEMNVSTLELGDSALYLCASSLDRAGAGYTFGSGTRLTVV.

The chain combines TRBV6-5 with TRBJ2-7; 9 nucleotides align to TRBD2. This CDR3 is 14 amino acids long. V shed 6 bases, J shed 4 bases, and the junction held 7 bases outside the gene matches. The germline V gene encodes CDR1 MNHEY and CDR2 SVGAGI. CDR3 loop: CASSGLARIYEQYF. CDR3 DNA: TGTGCCAGCAGCGGACTAGCGAGGATTTACGAGCAGTACTTC.

The chain uses TRBV19 and TRBJ2-1; 8 bases are a match to TRBD1. The CDR3 spans 16 residues. CDR1 is LNHDA and CDR2 is SQIVND in the germline V gene (reference sequence). Trimming removed 4 bases from V and 5 bases from J; junction bases left unmatched: 10. The CDR3 here is CASSTPGTGVHNEQFF. The CDR3, as DNA: TGTGCCAGTAGTACACCCGGGACAGGCGTGCACAATGAGCAGTTCTTC.

J is TRBJ2-7 and V is TRBV2; perhaps TRBD1 as D (6 bases). Germline-derived CDR1 and CDR2 are SNHLY and FYNNEI. The CDR3 is made up of 14 amino acids. V was shortened by 5 bases and J by 5 bases, with 16 bases between the two germline ends. The CDR3 DNA follows: TGTGCCAGCAGTTCACAGGGACCTGGGGACGAGCAGTACTTC. This sequence encodes CASSSQGPGDEQYF.

The V call is TRBV13, the J call TRBJ2-2; TRBD1 matches at 12 bases. The junction had 15 bases not matched to a gene; V was cut back by 1 base and J by 3 bases. The CDR3 extends over 21 amino acids. Germline lookup yields CDR1 PRHDT and CDR2 FYEKMQ (reference sequence). CDR3 in amino acids: CASSLAGAGWDRGRDTGELFF. Written as DNA, the CDR3 is TGTGCCAGCAGCTTAGCCGGCGCGGGATGGGACAGGGGGCGCGACACCGGGGAGCTGTTTTTT. Full variable domain (missing parts from reference TRBV13 and TRBJ2-2): AAGVIQSPRHLIKEKRETATLKCYPIPRHDTVYWYQQGPGQDPQFLISFYEKMQSDKGSIPDRFSAQQFSDYHSELNMSSLELGDSALYFCASSLAGAGWDRGRDTGELFFGEGSRLTVL.

The gene calls are TRBV7-3 and TRBJ2-3; D is unclear. The germline V and J ends were trimmed by 4 bases and 4 bases, with 12 bases remaining between them. In germline, CDR1 is SGHTA, CDR2 FQGTGA. CDR3 size: 14 residues. DNA for the CDR3: TGTGCCAGCAGCTCGTGGGCCCGCGCAGATACGCAGTATTTT. As protein: CASSSWARADTQYF.

V gene TRBV29-1 combines with J gene TRBJ2-1, with D perhaps TRBD2 (6 bases). The germline V gene encodes CDR1 SQVTM and CDR2 ANQGSEA. The CDR3 is 14 residues long. V lost 4 bases and J lost 7, with 17 bases in between. The CDR3 sequence is CSVGLALWGNEQFF. The CDR3 DNA sequence: TGCAGCGTTGGGCTAGCGTTGTGGGGGAATGAGCAGTTCTTC.

The chain couples TRBV7-3 to TRBJ2-7; 10 bases are shared with TRBD2. The length of the CDR3 is 15 residues. Germline trimming cut 5 bases from V and 3 bases from J; bases unmatched to any gene: 7. Germline V CDR1 and CDR2: SGHTA, FQGTGA. CDR3 in amino acids: CASSLLAGELYEQYF. The CDR3, as DNA: TGTGCCAGCAGCCTGCTAGCGGGAGAGCTCTACGAGCAGTACTTC.

The V and J genes are TRBV12-5 and TRBJ2-2; possible D gene TRBD2, 5 bases. The germline V gene encodes CDR1 LGHNT and CDR2 FRNRAP. V was cut by 5 bases and J by 3 bases, with 7 bases left in between. CDR3 length: 13 amino acids. CDR3 in amino acids: CASGKRHTGELFF. CDR3 DNA sequence: TGTGCTAGTGGTAAGCGGCACACCGGGGAGCTGTTTTTT.

The chain employs TRBV5-5 and TRBJ1-1; D is perhaps TRBD1 (6 bases). V dropped 0 bases and J dropped 3 bases, with 12 bases sitting between them. Germline lookup yields CDR1 SGHKS and CDR2 YYEKEE (reference sequence). The CDR3 contains 15 residues. The CDR3 region has the DNA TGTGCCAGCAGCTTGGGTCAGGGGAGACACACTGAAGCTTTCTTT. Its protein is CASSLGQGRHTEAFF.

The V call is TRBV19, the J call TRBJ2-1, with 11 bases lining up with TRBD2. The junction had 10 bases not matched to a gene; V was cut back by 3 bases and J by 0 bases. This CDR3 spans 19 amino acids. Germline CDR1 LNHDA, CDR2 SQIVND (reference sequence). The CDR3 sequence: CASSIIGLAGLFSYNEQFF. CDR3 coding DNA: TGTGCCAGTAGTATCATAGGACTAGCGGGTCTTTTCTCCTACAATGAGCAGTTCTTC.

The chain combines TRBV11-2 with TRBJ2-7, with 7 positions matching TRBD2. The CDR3 is 13 residues long. Germline loops: CDR1 SGHAT, CDR2 FQNNGV. With 0 bases clipped from V and 6 bases from J, the junction kept 2 bases outside the gene matches. The CDR3 sequence is CASSLDWGGEQYF. CDR3 coding DNA: TGTGCCAGCAGCTTAGATTGGGGGGGCGAGCAGTACTTC. Variable domain in full (rest from reference TRBV11-2 and TRBJ2-7): EAGVAQSPRYKIIEKRQSVAFWCNPISGHATLYWYQQILGQGPKLLIQFQNNGVVDDSQLPKDRFSAERLKGVDSTLKIQPAKLEDSAVYLCASSLDWGGEQYFGPGTRLTVT.

V gene TRBV6-6 combines with J gene TRBJ2-5, with a weak D call TRBD2 (5 bases). The CDR3 has 14 residues. From germline, CDR1 is MNHNY and CDR2 SVGAGI (reference sequence). The germline V and J ends were trimmed by 2 bases and 4 bases, with 11 bases remaining between them. CDR3: CASSYSLARETQYF. The CDR3 bases are TGTGCCAGCAGTTACAGCCTAGCTCGAGAGACCCAGTACTTC.

This clone was recorded only once. The chain combines TRBV27 with TRBJ1-5, with D possibly being TRBD1 (5 bases). The CDR3 loop spans 17 amino acids. CDR1 MNHEY and CDR2 SMNVEV come from the germline V gene (reference sequence). V was pared by 5 bases and J by 0 bases, with 17 bases between. The CDR3 loop reads CASSPLAGRTSNQPQHF. In nucleotides, the CDR3 is TGTGCCAGCAGTCCCCTCGCGGGACGGACTAGCAATCAGCCCCAGCATTTT.

The V call is TRBV3-1 (or the pseudogene TRBV3-2), the J call TRBJ2-7; D is possibly TRBD1 (6 bases). The V gene lost 3 bases and the J gene lost 12 bases, with 18 bases spanning the gap. Germline V gene lookup returns CDR1 LGHDT and CDR2 YNNKEL (reference sequence). The CDR3 spans 13 residues. The DNA for the CDR3 is TGTGCCAGCAGCCACGTCCCGGGACAAGGCGCGTACTTC. Protein: CASSHVPGQGAYF.

J is TRBJ1-2 and V is TRBV27; the match to TRBD1 covers 8 bases. The CDR3 covers 15 residues. Germline trimming cut 5 bases from V and 8 bases from J; bases unmatched to any gene: 13. Germline CDR1 and CDR2: MNHEY and SMNVEV (reference sequence). CDR3 bases: TGTGCCAGCAGTCCCCTGGGCCAGGGGGCGCGAGGCTACACCTTC. This codes for CASSPLGQGARGYTF.

The chain is built from TRBV19 and TRBJ1-6, with D possibly matching TRBD1 (6 bases). Trimming stripped 6 bases from V and 0 bases from J, with 9 bases between. This CDR3 is 15 amino acids long. Per germline, CDR1 LNHDA and CDR2 SQIVND (reference sequence). CDR3 nucleotides: TGTGCCAGTAGCCAGGGGAGCTCCTATAATTCACCCCTCCACTTT. It is translated as CASSQGSSYNSPLHF.

The rearrangement uses TRBV27 and TRBJ2-7; D is undetermined. The germline CDR1 and CDR2 sequences are MNHEY and SMNVEV (reference sequence). The CDR3 is 15 amino acids. Trimming left V 6 bases short and J 5 bases short, with 20 bases between. The CDR3: CASSLSPTSVNEQYF. The CDR3 region has the DNA TGTGCCAGCAGCCTATCACCAACGTCTGTCAACGAGCAGTACTTC.

This chain uses TRBV19 with TRBJ1-2, with unresolved D. This CDR3 is 11 amino acids long. V gave up 3 bases and J gave up 3 bases, with 2 bases separating them. CDR1 is LNHDA and CDR2 is SQIVND in the germline V gene (reference sequence). CDR3 protein: CASSIDYGYTF. The CDR3 region has the DNA TGTGCCAGTAGTATCGACTATGGCTACACCTTC.

This chain connects TRBV5-6 to TRBJ2-7, with TRBD2 matching 9 bases. V shed 3 bases and J 6 bases; nucleotides not matched to a gene: 10. This CDR3 is 15 amino acids long. CDR1 is SGHDT and CDR2 is YYEEEE in the germline V gene. CDR3 bases: TGTGCCAGCAGCTCCTCCAGGGCGGGGGGGGCCGAGCAGTACTTC. This gives the protein CASSSSRAGGAEQYF.

V and J are TRBV18 and TRBJ2-2; D gene uncertain. Germline loops: CDR1 KGHSH, CDR2 LQKENI. The V end was cut by 0 bases, the J end by 1 base, with 9 bases between. The length of the CDR3 is 16 residues. The CDR3 DNA reads as TGTGCCAGCTCACCACCTTCCGCAGGGAACACCGGGGAGCTGTTTTTT. Residues: CASSPPSAGNTGELFF. The full variable domain, completed using reference TRBV18 and TRBJ2-2, is NAGVMQNPRHLVRRRGQEARLRCSPMKGHSHVYWYRQLPEEGLKFMVYLQKENIIDESGMPKERFSAEFPKEGPSILRIQQVVRGDSAAYFCASSPPSAGNTGELFFGEGSRLTVL.

This clone was picked up one time. This chain links TRBV27 with TRBJ1-2; 10 positions agree with TRBD1. Germline CDR1 MNHEY, CDR2 SMNVEV (reference sequence). The CDR3 runs 14 residues. Trimming removed 9 bases from V and 3 bases from J; junction bases left unmatched: 7. CDR3 sequence (DNA): TGTGCCAGTAGAAGACAGGGGGCGGACTATGGCTACACCTTC. Its translation is CASRRQGADYGYTF.